This TCR beta chain was sequenced during a study of neurological immune-mediated disorders. Whole-study results and caveats: Private repertoires in all groups were suggested, as expanded clones shared no CDR3 amino acid sequences across subjects.

The CDR3 runs 13 residues. Trimming removed 1 base at V and 8 bases at J, with 11 bases between. Germline assignment: CDR1 KGHSH and CDR2 LQKENI. TCRdb passed the 5' RACE reads through MiXCR, listing each CDR3 protein once. The sample records some 37,000 distinct CDR3 sequences, 11% to 15% being singletons. This clonotype has ten or more counts. Its matching antigen is unknown. The receptor was isolated from a woman aged 45-59 years with HTLV-1-associated myelopathy (HAM/TSP). The gene calls are TRBV18 and TRBJ1-2; no definite D call. Sample: PBMCs. CDR3 sequence (DNA): TGTGCCAGCTCACCACTAGCAGTGGACGGCTACACCTTC. The encoded protein is CASSPLAVDGYTF.